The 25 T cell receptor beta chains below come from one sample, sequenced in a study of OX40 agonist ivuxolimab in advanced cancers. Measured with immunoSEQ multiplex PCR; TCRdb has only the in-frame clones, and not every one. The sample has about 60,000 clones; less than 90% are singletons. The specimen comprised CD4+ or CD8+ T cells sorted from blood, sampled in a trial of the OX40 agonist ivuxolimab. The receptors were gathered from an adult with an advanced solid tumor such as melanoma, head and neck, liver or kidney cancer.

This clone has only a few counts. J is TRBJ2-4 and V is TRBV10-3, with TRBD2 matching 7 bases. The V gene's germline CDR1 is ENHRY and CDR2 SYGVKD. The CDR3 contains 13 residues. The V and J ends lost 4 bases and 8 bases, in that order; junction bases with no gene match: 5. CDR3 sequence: CAISGEGRDIQYF. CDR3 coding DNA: TGTGCCATCAGTGGGGAGGGGAGGGACATTCAGTACTTC.

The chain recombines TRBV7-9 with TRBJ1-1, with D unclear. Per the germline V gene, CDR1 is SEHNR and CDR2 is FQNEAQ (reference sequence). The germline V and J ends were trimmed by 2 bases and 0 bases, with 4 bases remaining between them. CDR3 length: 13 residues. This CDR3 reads CASSLLMNTEAFF. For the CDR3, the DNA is TGTGCCAGCAGCTTACTAATGAACACTGAAGCTTTCTTT.

CDR3 in amino acids: CASSPDSGTGELFF. In DNA form, the CDR3 reads TGTGCCAGCAGCCCGGACAGCGGCACCGGGGAGCTGTTTTTT. This chain connects TRBV7-2 to TRBJ2-2; TRBD1 is a possible D gene (6 bases). Trimming cost V 5 bases and J 4 bases, with 11 bases left between them. The germline V gene has CDR1 SGHTA and CDR2 FQGNSA. This CDR3 is built from 14 residues.

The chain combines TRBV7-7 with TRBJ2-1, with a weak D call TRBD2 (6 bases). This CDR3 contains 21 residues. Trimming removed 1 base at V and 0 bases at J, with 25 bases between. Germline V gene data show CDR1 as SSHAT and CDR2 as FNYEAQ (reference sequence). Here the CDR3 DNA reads TGTGCCAGCAGCTTAGTCCCCGGGGGTTCGAGCACGGGTCCCTCCTACAATGAGCAGTTCTTC. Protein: CASSLVPGGSSTGPSYNEQFF.

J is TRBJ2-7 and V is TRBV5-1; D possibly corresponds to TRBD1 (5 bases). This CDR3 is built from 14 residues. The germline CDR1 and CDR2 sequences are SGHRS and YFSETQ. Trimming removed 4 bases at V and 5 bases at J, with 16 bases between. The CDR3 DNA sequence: TGCGCCAGCAGCAAGGGGTCCCTATCCCACGAGCAGTACTTC. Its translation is CASSKGSLSHEQYF.

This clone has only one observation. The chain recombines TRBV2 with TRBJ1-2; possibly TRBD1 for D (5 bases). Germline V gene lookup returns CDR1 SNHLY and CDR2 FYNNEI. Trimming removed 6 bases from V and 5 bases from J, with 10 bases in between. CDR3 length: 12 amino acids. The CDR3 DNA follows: TGTGCCAGCAGCGGGACTACTTATGGCTACACCTTC. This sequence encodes CASSGTTYGYTF.

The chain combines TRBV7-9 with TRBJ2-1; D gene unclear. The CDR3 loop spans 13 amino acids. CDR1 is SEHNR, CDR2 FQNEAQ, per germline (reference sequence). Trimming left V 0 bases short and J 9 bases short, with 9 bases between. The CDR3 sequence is CASSLAYGIEQFF. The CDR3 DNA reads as TGTGCCAGCAGCTTAGCGTATGGGATTGAGCAGTTCTTC.

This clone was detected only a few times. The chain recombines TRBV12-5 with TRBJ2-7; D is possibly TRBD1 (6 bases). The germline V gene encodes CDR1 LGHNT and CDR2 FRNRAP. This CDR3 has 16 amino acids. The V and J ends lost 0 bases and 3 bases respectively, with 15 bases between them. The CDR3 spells CASGLVARDTYYEQYF. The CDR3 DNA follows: TGTGCTAGTGGTTTGGTCGCCCGGGACACCTACTACGAGCAGTACTTC.

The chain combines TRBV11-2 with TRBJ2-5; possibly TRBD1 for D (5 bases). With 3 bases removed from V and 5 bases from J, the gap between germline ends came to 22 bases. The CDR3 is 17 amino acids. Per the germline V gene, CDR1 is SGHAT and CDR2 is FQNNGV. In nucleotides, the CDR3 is TGTGCCAGCAGCTTCAACTTGGGTGAACAGGTGGGGGAGACCCAGTACTTC. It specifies CASSFNLGEQVGETQYF.

As DNA, the CDR3 is TGTGCCAGTCTGTACCGGGGCTCGAACACTGAAGCTTTCTTT. Residues: CASLYRGSNTEAFF. The chain links TRBV2 to TRBJ1-1; D perhaps matches TRBD1 (5 bases). V dropped 9 bases and J dropped 1 base, with 15 bases sitting between them. Germline V gene sequence: CDR1 SNHLY, CDR2 FYNNEI. CDR3 length equals 14 residues.

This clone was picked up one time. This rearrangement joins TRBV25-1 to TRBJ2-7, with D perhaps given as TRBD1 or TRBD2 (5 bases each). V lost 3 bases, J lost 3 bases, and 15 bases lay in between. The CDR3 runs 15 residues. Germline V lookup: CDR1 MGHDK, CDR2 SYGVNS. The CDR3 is CASSDAGQGDYEQYF. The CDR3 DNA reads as TGTGCCAGCAGTGATGCGGGCCAGGGTGACTACGAGCAGTACTTC.

The CDR3 nucleotides are TGTGCCAGCAGCTTGGGGGCAGGATCCACCGGGGAGCTGTTTTTT. Its translation is CASSLGAGSTGELFF. This sequence joins TRBV5-4 and TRBJ2-2; D is ambiguous. CDR1 and CDR2 (germline): SGHNT, YYREEE (reference sequence). There are 15 residues in the CDR3. The V end lost 0 bases, the J end lost 4 bases, and 10 bases lay between the germline ends. Filled out from reference TRBV5-4 and TRBJ2-2, the complete variable domain reads ETGVTQSPTHLIKTRGQQVTLRCSSQSGHNTVSWYQQALGQGPQFIFQYYREEENGRGNFPPRFSGLQFPNYSSELNVNALELDDSALYLCASSLGAGSTGELFFGEGSRLTVL.

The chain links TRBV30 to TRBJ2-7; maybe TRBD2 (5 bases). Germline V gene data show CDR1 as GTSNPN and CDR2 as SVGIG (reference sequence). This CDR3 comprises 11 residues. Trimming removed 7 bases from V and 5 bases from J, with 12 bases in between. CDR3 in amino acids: CASQRQHEQYF. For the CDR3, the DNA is TGTGCCTCCCAGCGGCAGCACGAGCAGTACTTC.

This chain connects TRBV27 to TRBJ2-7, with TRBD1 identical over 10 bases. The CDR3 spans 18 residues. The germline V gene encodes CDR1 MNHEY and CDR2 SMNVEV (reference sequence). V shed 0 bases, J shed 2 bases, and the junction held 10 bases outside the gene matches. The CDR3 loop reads CASSLSRTGQGLTYEQYF. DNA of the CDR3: TGTGCCAGCAGTTTATCTCGCACGGGACAGGGGTTAACCTACGAGCAGTACTTC.

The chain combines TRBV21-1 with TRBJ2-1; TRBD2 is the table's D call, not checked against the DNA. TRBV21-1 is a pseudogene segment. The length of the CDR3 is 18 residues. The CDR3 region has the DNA TGTGCCAGCAGCAAACTAGTAGCGAGGTGGGACTCCTACAATGAGCAGTTCTTC. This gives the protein CASSKLVARWDSYNEQFF.

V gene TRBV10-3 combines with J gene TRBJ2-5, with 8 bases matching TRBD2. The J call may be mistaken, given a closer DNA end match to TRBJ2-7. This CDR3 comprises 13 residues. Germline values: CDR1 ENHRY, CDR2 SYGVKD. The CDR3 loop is CAISDGRAYEQYF. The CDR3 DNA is TGTGCCATCAGTGACGGGAGGGCCTACGAGCAGTACTTC.

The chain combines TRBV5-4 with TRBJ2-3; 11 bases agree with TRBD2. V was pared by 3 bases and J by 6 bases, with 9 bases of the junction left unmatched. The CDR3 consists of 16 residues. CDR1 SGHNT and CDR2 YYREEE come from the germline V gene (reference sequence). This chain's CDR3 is CASSSKLAGDFDTQYF. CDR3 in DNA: TGTGCCAGCAGCTCTAAACTAGCGGGAGATTTTGATACGCAGTATTTT.

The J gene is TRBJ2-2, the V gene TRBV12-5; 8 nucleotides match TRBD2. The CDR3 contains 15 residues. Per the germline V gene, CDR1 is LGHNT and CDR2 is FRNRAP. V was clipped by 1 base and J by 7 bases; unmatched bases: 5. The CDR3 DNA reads TGTGCTAGTGGTTTGGGCCCGGGAGGGGTCGGGGAGCTGTTTTTT. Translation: CASGLGPGGVGELFF.

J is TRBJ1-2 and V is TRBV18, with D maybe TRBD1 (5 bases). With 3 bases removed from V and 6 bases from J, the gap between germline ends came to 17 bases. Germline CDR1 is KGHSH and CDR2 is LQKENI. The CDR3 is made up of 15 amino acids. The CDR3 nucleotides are TGTGCCAGCTCACCGAGTGGAGGGGCGAACGATGGCTACACCTTC. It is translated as CASSPSGGANDGYTF.

The CDR3 protein is CAWSRRGSNQPQHF. CDR3 bases: TGTGCCTGGAGTAGGAGGGGTAGCAATCAGCCCCAGCATTTT. The chain links TRBV30 to TRBJ1-5; tentative D call: TRBD1 (5 bases). Trimming left V 2 bases short and J 0 bases short, with 8 bases between. Per the germline V gene, CDR1 is GTSNPN and CDR2 is SVGIG (reference sequence). The CDR3 totals 14 residues.

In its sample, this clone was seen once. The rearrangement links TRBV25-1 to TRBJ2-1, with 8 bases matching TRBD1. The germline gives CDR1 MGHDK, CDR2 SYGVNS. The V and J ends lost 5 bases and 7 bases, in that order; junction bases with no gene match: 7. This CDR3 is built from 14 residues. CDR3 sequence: CASSTGGRPNEQFF. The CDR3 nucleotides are TGTGCCAGCAGTACAGGGGGGAGACCTAATGAGCAGTTCTTC. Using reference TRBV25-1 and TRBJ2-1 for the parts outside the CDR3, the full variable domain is EADIYQTPRYLVIGTGKKITLECSQTMGHDKMYWYQQDPGMELHLIHYSYGVNSTEKGDLSSESTVSRIRTEHFPLTLESARPSHTSQYLCASSTGGRPNEQFFGPGTRLTVL.

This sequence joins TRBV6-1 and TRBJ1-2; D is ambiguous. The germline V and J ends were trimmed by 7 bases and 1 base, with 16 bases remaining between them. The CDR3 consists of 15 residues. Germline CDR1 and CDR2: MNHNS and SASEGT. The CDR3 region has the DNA TGTGCCAGCACCCTAGAAGACGGCTTTAACTATGGCTACACCTTC. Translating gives CASTLEDGFNYGYTF.

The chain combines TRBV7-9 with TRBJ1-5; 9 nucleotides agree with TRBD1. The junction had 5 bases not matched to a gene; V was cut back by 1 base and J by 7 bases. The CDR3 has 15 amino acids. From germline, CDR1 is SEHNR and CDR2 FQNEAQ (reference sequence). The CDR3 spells CASSLGTGVLQPQHF. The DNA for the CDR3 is TGTGCCAGCAGCTTAGGGACAGGGGTGCTCCAGCCCCAGCATTTT.

The CDR3 DNA reads as TGTGCCTGGAGTGTACGCTTCCTCGGACAGGGGGCTCTCTCTGGGGCCAACGTCCTGACTTTC. Its protein product is CAWSVRFLGQGALSGANVLTF. The chain recombines TRBV30 with TRBJ2-6; 11 bases are a match to TRBD1. V shed 0 bases, J shed 0 bases, and the junction held 13 bases outside the gene matches. Germline V CDR1 and CDR2: GTSNPN, SVGIG (reference sequence). The CDR3 spans 21 residues.

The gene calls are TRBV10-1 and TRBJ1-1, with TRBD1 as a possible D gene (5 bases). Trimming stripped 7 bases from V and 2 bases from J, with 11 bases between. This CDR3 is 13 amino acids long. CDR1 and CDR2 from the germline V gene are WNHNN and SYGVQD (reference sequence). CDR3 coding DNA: TGCGCCAGCACTAGGGGCTCCAACACTGAAGCTTTCTTT. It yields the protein CASTRGSNTEAFF.